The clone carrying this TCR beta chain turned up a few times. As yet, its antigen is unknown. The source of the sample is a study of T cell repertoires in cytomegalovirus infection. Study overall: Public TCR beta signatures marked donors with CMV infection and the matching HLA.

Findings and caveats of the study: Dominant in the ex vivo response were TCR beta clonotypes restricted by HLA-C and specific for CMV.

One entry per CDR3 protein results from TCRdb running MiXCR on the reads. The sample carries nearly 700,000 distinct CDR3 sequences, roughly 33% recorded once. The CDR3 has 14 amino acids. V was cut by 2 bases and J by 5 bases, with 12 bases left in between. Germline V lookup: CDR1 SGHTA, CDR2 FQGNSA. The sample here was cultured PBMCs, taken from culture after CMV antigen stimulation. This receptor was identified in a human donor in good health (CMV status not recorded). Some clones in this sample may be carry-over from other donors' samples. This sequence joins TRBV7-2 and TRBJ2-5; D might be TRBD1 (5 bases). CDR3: CASSLISGFETQYF. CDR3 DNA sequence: TGTGCCAGCAGCTTAATTTCAGGGTTCGAGACCCAGTACTTC.